The 21 T cell receptor beta chains given below trace back to one sample, sequenced in a study of T cells in Graves' hyperthyroidism and ophthalmopathy. There were TCR beta CDR3 regions amplified from RNA transcripts. HTBI primers drove first-round RT-PCR of the TCR CDR3. Via MiXCR, TCRdb re-called the multiplex PCR reads, giving one row per CDR3 protein. Among 450,000 to 650,000 distinct CDR3 sequences, more than 13% were seen once, and the ten largest hold about 7%. The source material was blood. These receptors came from a woman between 18 and 30 years old with Graves' ophthalmopathy.

This clonotype has a count of ten or more. CDR3 in amino acids: CASSSRLAGGGEQFF. The CDR3 coding sequence is TGTGCCAGCAGTTCTCGACTAGCGGGAGGCGGTGAGCAGTTCTTC. The V gene is TRBV12-3 or TRBV12-4, the J gene TRBJ2-1; 13 bases fit TRBD2. CDR3 length: 15 residues. The junction had 6 bases not matched to a gene; V was cut back by 4 bases and J by 9 bases.

CDR3 sequence reads: CASSPDRLNEKLFF. The CDR3 DNA sequence: TGTGCCAGCAGCCCGGACAGGCTTAATGAAAAACTGTTTTTT. The chain employs TRBV7-2 and TRBJ1-4; 7 nucleotides align to TRBD1. The CDR3 length is 14 residues. V shed 5 bases, J shed 4 bases, and the junction held 4 bases outside the gene matches. CDR1 SGHTA and CDR2 FQGNSA come from the germline V gene. Supplemented by reference TRBV7-2 and TRBJ1-4, the full variable domain reads GAGVSQSPSNKVTEKGKDVELRCDPISGHTALYWYRQSLGQGLEFLIYFQGNSAPDKSGLPSDRFSAERTGGSVSTLTIQRTQQEDSAVYLCASSPDRLNEKLFFGSGTQLSVL.

The sample holds many counts of this clonotype. The chain combines TRBV30 with TRBJ1-4; no clear D. The ends were cut back, 0 bases at V and 8 bases at J, with 7 bases in the middle. CDR3 length equals 12 residues. The germline gives CDR1 GTSNPN, CDR2 SVGIG (reference sequence). In DNA form, the CDR3 reads TGTGCCTGGAGTGTACTCCGAGAAAAACTGTTTTTT. Translated: CAWSVLREKLFF.

This clonotype showed up many times. The CDR3 reads CASSAWGQQNYGYTF. As DNA, the CDR3 is TGTGCCAGCAGTGCGTGGGGACAGCAGAACTATGGCTACACCTTC. The chain uses TRBV27 and TRBJ1-2; TRBD1 matches 7 bases. CDR1 is MNHEY, CDR2 SMNVEV, per germline (reference sequence). The CDR3 has 15 amino acids. Trimming at V came to 5 bases and at J to 2 bases, leaving 8 bases not matched to a gene.

This clonotype was found many times. CDR3 sequence reads: CSAALAGGPGEQFF. The CDR3 bases are TGCAGTGCTGCTCTAGCGGGAGGGCCTGGTGAGCAGTTCTTC. V usage is TRBV20-1 and J usage is TRBJ2-1; 12 nucleotides agree with TRBD2. Germline V CDR1 and CDR2: DFQATT, SNEGSKA (reference sequence). J was trimmed by 9 bases and V by 5 bases; bases with no gene match: 8. The CDR3 is 14 residues long.

This clonotype was observed many times. This sequence joins TRBV11-2 and TRBJ1-1, with D maybe TRBD1 (6 bases). Per germline, CDR1 SGHAT and CDR2 FQNNGV. Trimming cost V 0 bases and J 4 bases, with 9 bases left between them. This CDR3 contains 14 residues. The DNA for the CDR3 is TGTGCCAGCAGCTTAGATTCAGGGGTCACTGAAGCTTTCTTT. Translated, it gives CASSLDSGVTEAFF.

The chain employs TRBV9 and TRBJ2-7, with 9 nucleotides matching TRBD2. Germline V gives CDR1 SGDLS, CDR2 YYNGEE. The CDR3 length is 16 residues. The trim removed 0 bases at V and 0 bases at J, leaving 4 bases unmatched. The CDR3 here is CASSVAVSGSSYEQYF. The CDR3 DNA follows: TGTGCCAGCAGCGTAGCAGTTAGCGGGAGCTCCTACGAGCAGTACTTC.

This clonotype was counted many times. The chain is built from TRBV7-9 and TRBJ1-2; 9 bases are a match to TRBD1. This CDR3 is built from 19 residues. The ends lost 5 bases at V and 2 bases at J; junction bases unmatched: 18. Germline CDR1 is SEHNR and CDR2 is FQNEAQ (reference sequence). The CDR3 loop is CASSPIEPARDRENYGYTF. The CDR3 DNA reads as TGTGCCAGCAGCCCCATAGAACCCGCCCGGGACAGGGAAAACTATGGCTACACCTTC.

This clonotype occurred many times. The chain recombines TRBV16 with TRBJ1-5, with no clear D. CDR1 and CDR2 (germline): KGHSY, FQNENV. The CDR3 spans 13 residues. V shed 1 base and J shed 5 bases, with 6 bases lying between them. The chain's CDR3 is CASSQFTDQPQHF. CDR3 nucleotide sequence: TGTGCCAGCAGCCAATTCACCGATCAGCCCCAGCATTTT.

This clonotype was counted many times. Here the CDR3 reads CSADSILSSPGVNEQFF. Here the CDR3 DNA reads TGCAGTGCCGACTCGATTCTAAGTTCACCGGGGGTCAATGAGCAGTTCTTC. This chain uses TRBV20-1 with TRBJ2-1, with D tentatively TRBD2 (6 bases). The germline V and J ends were trimmed by 6 bases and 6 bases, with 27 bases remaining between them. CDR3 length: 17 amino acids. Germline V gives CDR1 DFQATT, CDR2 SNEGSKA (reference sequence).

In this sample, this clonotype turned up many times. The rearrangement links TRBV20-1 to TRBJ2-7, with a weak D call TRBD2 (5 bases). Per the germline V gene, CDR1 is DFQATT and CDR2 is SNEGSKA (reference sequence). This CDR3 comprises 13 residues. V was trimmed by 7 bases and J by 0 bases, leaving 13 bases between them. The CDR3: CSGVASSSYEQYF. The CDR3, as DNA: TGCAGTGGCGTAGCGAGTAGCTCCTACGAGCAGTACTTC.

V gene TRBV5-6 combines with J gene TRBJ2-4; D may be TRBD1 (5 bases). The V end was cut by 1 base, the J end by 9 bases, with 14 bases between. Germline lookup yields CDR1 SGHDT and CDR2 YYEEEE. CDR3 length: 14 residues. This chain's CDR3 is CASSLLGVLSIQYF. The CDR3 nucleotides read TGTGCCAGCAGCTTGTTAGGGGTATTGTCCATTCAGTACTTC.

This clonotype was found many times. The chain carries TRBV6-2 or TRBV6-3 and TRBJ2-7; 8 bases are a match to TRBD2. With 7 bases clipped from V and 4 bases from J, the junction kept 3 bases outside the gene matches. The CDR3 is 12 residues long. From germline, CDR1 is MNHEY and CDR2 SVGEGT. CDR3 nucleotides: TGTGCCAGCAAGCGGGAGCCATACGAGCAGTACTTC. Residues: CASKREPYEQYF.

The chain carries TRBV9 and TRBJ2-2, with D uncertain. V lost 0 bases and J 7 bases, leaving 7 bases between the germline ends. CDR3 length equals 13 residues. The germline V gene has CDR1 SGDLS and CDR2 YYNGEE. CDR3 sequence reads: CASSVGASGELFF. The CDR3 DNA follows: TGTGCCAGCAGCGTAGGCGCCAGCGGGGAGCTGTTTTTT.

The sample holds many counts of this clonotype. The V gene is TRBV7-9, the J gene TRBJ2-2; 7 bases map to TRBD2. The CDR3 runs 14 residues. Germline-derived CDR1 and CDR2 are SEHNR and FQNEAQ (reference sequence). V lost 1 base to trimming and J lost 6 bases; unmatched junction nucleotides: 2. The CDR3 region has the DNA TGTGCCAGCAGCTTAGTCCGGGAGGCCGGGGAGCTGTTTTTT. Its protein is CASSLVREAGELFF.

This clonotype was counted ten times or more. The rearrangement uses TRBV7-9 and TRBJ2-5, with TRBD1 as a possible D gene (5 bases). The germline V and J ends were trimmed by 5 bases and 4 bases, with 17 bases remaining between them. Germline V gene lookup returns CDR1 SEHNR and CDR2 FQNEAQ (reference sequence). The CDR3 is 15 residues long. CDR3 residues: CASSPLRAQGETQYF. In DNA form, the CDR3 reads TGTGCCAGCAGCCCCCTTAGGGCTCAGGGAGAGACCCAGTACTTC.

The chain recombines TRBV7-2 with TRBJ2-5, with TRBD2 matching over 14 bases. TRBJ2-1 explains the end of the DNA better; the J call may be wrong. The CDR3 is made up of 18 amino acids. Per the germline V gene, CDR1 is SGHTA and CDR2 is FQGNSA. CDR3 loop: CASSPRLAGGPSEETQFF. CDR3 nucleotides: TGTGCCAGCTCTCCAAGACTAGCGGGAGGGCCCTCGGAAGAGACCCAGTTCTTC.

This clonotype was recorded at least ten times. V usage is TRBV18 and J usage is TRBJ1-4; D not certain. Trimming left V 5 bases short and J 8 bases short, with 18 bases between. CDR3 size: 15 residues. In germline, CDR1 is KGHSH, CDR2 LQKENI. This CDR3 is CASSTLGNRGEKLFF. The CDR3 DNA reads TGTGCCAGCTCAACCCTCGGGAACCGAGGGGAAAAACTGTTTTTT.

Only a few counts were recorded for this clonotype. The rearrangement joins TRBV7-3 to TRBJ2-1, with 10 bases matching TRBD2. CDR3 length: 20 residues. From germline, CDR1 is SGHTA and CDR2 FQGTGA. Trimming took 1 base from V and 0 from J; bases not matched to a gene: 12. DNA for the CDR3: TGTGCCAGCAGCTTAAACCCCTTCGGGACTAGCGCGAGCTCCTACAATGAGCAGTTCTTC. Translated: CASSLNPFGTSASSYNEQFF.

This clonotype appeared many times. The rearrangement uses TRBV20-1 and TRBJ2-1, with D possibly matching TRBD2 (6 bases). V was clipped by 3 bases and J by 9 bases, with 6 bases between them. From germline, CDR1 is DFQATT and CDR2 SNEGSKA (reference sequence). This CDR3 is 10 amino acids long. CDR3 in DNA: TGCAGTGCTAGCGGGAGTGAGCAGTTCTTC. Its translation is CSASGSEQFF.

This clonotype was recorded many times. The chain has TRBV7-2 and TRBJ2-3; D is unresolved. This CDR3 has 15 amino acids. Trimming pared 2 bases from V and 1 base from J, leaving 10 bases between. CDR1 is SGHTA and CDR2 is FQGNSA in the germline V gene. The CDR3 DNA is TGTGCCAGCAGCTTAAGGATTCCGGGCACAGATACGCAGTATTTT. It codes for CASSLRIPGTDTQYF. The entire variable domain, with the rest obtained from reference TRBV7-2 and TRBJ2-3, is as follows: GAGVSQSPSNKVTEKGKDVELRCDPISGHTALYWYRQSLGQGLEFLIYFQGNSAPDKSGLPSDRFSAERTGGSVSTLTIQRTQQEDSAVYLCASSLRIPGTDTQYFGPGTRLTVL.